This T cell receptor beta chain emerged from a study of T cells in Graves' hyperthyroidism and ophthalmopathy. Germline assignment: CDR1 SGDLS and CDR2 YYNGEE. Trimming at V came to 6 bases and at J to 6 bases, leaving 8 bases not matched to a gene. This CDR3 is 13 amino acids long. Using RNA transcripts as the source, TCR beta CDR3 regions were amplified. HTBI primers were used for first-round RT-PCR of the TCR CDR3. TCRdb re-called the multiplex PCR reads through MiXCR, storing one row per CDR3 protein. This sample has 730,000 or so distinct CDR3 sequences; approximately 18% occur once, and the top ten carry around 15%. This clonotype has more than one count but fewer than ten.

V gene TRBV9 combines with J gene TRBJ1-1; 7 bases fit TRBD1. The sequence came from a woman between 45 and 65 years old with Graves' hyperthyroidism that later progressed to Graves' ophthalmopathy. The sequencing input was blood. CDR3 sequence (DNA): TGTGCCAGCACCAAGGGGGCAGGGTCTGAAGCTTTCTTT. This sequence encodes CASTKGAGSEAFF.